This T cell receptor beta chain was captured by sequencing in a study of blood T cell repertoires in COVID-19. The data were produced by immunoSEQ multiplex PCR, yet TCRdb's version contains in-frame clones alone and is incomplete. The sample holds about 220,000 clones; more than 65% are singletons and the top ten take more than 9%. The CDR3 is 15 amino acids. Germline V gene data show CDR1 as DFQATT and CDR2 as SNEGSKA (reference sequence). Trimming took 3 bases from V and 5 from J; bases not matched to a gene: 7. The TCR originated in a man aged 50 or older with active or convalescent COVID-19. Sequenced material: peripheral blood. This sequence joins TRBV20-1 and TRBJ2-5; 12 bases are shared with TRBD1. CDR3 bases: TGCAGTGCTAGTGAGGGGACAGGGGGCGGGGAGACCCAGTACTTC. This encodes CSASEGTGGGETQYF.